Each of the 19 T cell receptor beta chains below was sequenced from the same sample in a study of shared clonotypes between healthy human individuals. Using immunoSEQ multiplex PCR, the repertoire was profiled, and TCRdb retains in-frame clones only, with some absent. The data show over a million clones, around 97% seen once. Sequenced material: naive CD4+ T cells sorted from blood. The subset: CD45RA+ positively selected. These receptors were collected from a man aged 25 to 45 in good health.

The genes are TRBV18 and TRBJ1-2; 9 bases map to TRBD1. Looked up from germline, CDR1 is KGHSH and CDR2 is LQKENI. Germline trimming cut 2 bases from V and 2 bases from J; bases unmatched to any gene: 3. CDR3 length: 15 residues. The CDR3 DNA is TGTGCCAGCTCACCAGGCGGACAGGGGAACTATGGCTACACCTTC. Amino acids: CASSPGGQGNYGYTF.

This chain links TRBV7-2 with TRBJ2-5, with a weak D call TRBD2 (5 bases). Germline V gene lookup returns CDR1 SGHTA and CDR2 FQGNSA. Trimming left V 4 bases short and J 5 bases short, with 14 bases between. This CDR3 is built from 14 residues. The CDR3 loop reads CASSSNRGKETQYF. DNA of the CDR3: TGTGCCAGCAGCTCGAACCGGGGAAAGGAGACCCAGTACTTC.

The chain is built from TRBV9 and TRBJ2-5; D may be TRBD1 (6 bases). V dropped 0 bases and J dropped 7 bases, with 13 bases sitting between them. Germline V gene lookup returns CDR1 SGDLS and CDR2 YYNGEE. This CDR3 has 14 residues. The CDR3 sequence is CASSVEGRGVTQYF. DNA of the CDR3: TGTGCCAGCAGCGTAGAGGGCAGGGGAGTGACCCAGTACTTC.

The genes are TRBV11-2 and TRBJ1-1, with 7 bases fitting TRBD1. This CDR3 has 15 residues. V trimming: 1 base; J trimming: 5 bases; junction bases outside the gene matches: 7. Germline loops: CDR1 SGHAT, CDR2 FQNNGV. DNA of the CDR3: TGTGCCAGCAGCTTAGGACAGGGAGGGAGGACTGAAGCTTTCTTT. It encodes CASSLGQGGRTEAFF.

V usage is TRBV5-8 and J usage is TRBJ2-7, with 7 bases aligning to TRBD2. CDR1 SGHTS and CDR2 YDEGEE come from the germline V gene. The CDR3 covers 13 residues. J lost 5 bases, V lost 9 bases, and 11 bases had no gene match. Here the CDR3 DNA reads TGTGCCACCTCAGCTCGCGGGAGCAACGAGCAGTACTTC. This gives the protein CATSARGSNEQYF.

This sequence joins TRBV7-6 and TRBJ2-5, with D perhaps matching TRBD1 or TRBD2 (5 bases each). The CDR3 contains 11 residues. V lost 8 bases to trimming and J lost 4 bases, with 8 bases between them. The V gene's germline CDR1 is SGHVS and CDR2 FNYEAQ. The CDR3 DNA sequence: TGTGCCAGCGGGACCGCAGAGACCCAGTACTTC. This encodes CASGTAETQYF.

The chain has TRBV11-2 and TRBJ2-3; D gene uncertain. V was cut by 0 bases and J by 2 bases, with 12 bases left in between. CDR1 is SGHAT and CDR2 is FQNNGV in the germline V gene. This CDR3 has 16 amino acids. CDR3 region: CASSLELGYSTDTQYF. CDR3 nucleotides: TGTGCCAGCAGCTTAGAGTTGGGGTACTCCACAGATACGCAGTATTTT.

V gene TRBV27 combines with J gene TRBJ2-1; 11 bases map to TRBD1. From germline, CDR1 is MNHEY and CDR2 SMNVEV (reference sequence). This CDR3 has 16 residues. Losses at the gene ends were 6 bases for V and 3 bases for J; bases not matched to a gene: 7. The CDR3 spells CASRPTGTGGYNEQFF. The CDR3 nucleotides are TGTGCCAGCAGGCCCACCGGGACAGGGGGCTACAATGAGCAGTTCTTC.

V gene TRBV27 combines with J gene TRBJ2-7; D is unresolved. Trimming left V 6 bases short and J 2 bases short, with 14 bases between. The germline V gene encodes CDR1 MNHEY and CDR2 SMNVEV (reference sequence). The CDR3 covers 14 residues. As DNA, the CDR3 is TGTGCCAGCAGCGCGGACGGCGTAACCTACGAGCAGTACTTC. Protein sequence: CASSADGVTYEQYF.

The chain is built from TRBV5-6 and TRBJ1-1, with 12 bases aligning to TRBD1. Trimming cost V 2 bases and J 3 bases; bases outside gene matches: 5. The CDR3 extends over 16 amino acids. Germline CDR1 reads SGHDT; CDR2 reads YYEEEE. The CDR3 reads CASSFRDRGLYTEAFF. DNA of the CDR3: TGTGCCAGCAGCTTCCGGGACAGGGGGCTGTACACTGAAGCTTTCTTT.

The chain joins TRBV5-1 to TRBJ2-7; 8 bases fit TRBD1. Germline CDR1 and CDR2: SGHRS and YFSETQ. V trimming: 0 bases; J trimming: 3 bases; junction bases outside the gene matches: 17. The CDR3 covers 19 residues. CDR3: CASSLEPDRARGVLYEQYF. The CDR3 DNA reads TGCGCCAGCAGCTTGGAGCCGGACAGGGCCAGAGGGGTGCTCTACGAGCAGTACTTC.

The chain combines TRBV4-3 with TRBJ2-3; D possibly corresponds to TRBD2 (5 bases). Germline V gene sequence: CDR1 LGHNA, CDR2 YSLEER. This CDR3 comprises 16 residues. V was cut by 0 bases and J by 9 bases, with 19 bases left in between. Here the CDR3 reads CASSQELAGPTRTQYF. DNA for the CDR3: TGCGCCAGCAGCCAAGAGTTGGCGGGCCCAACTCGGACGCAGTATTTT.

The chain is built from TRBV11-3 and TRBJ2-1; D remains unclear. Per the germline V gene, CDR1 is SGHNT and CDR2 is YENEEA. This CDR3 has 15 residues. The V end lost 0 bases, the J end lost 5 bases, and 11 bases lay between the germline ends. CDR3 residues: CASSLDGVRNNEQFF. DNA of the CDR3: TGTGCCAGCAGCTTAGATGGGGTGCGGAACAATGAGCAGTTCTTC.

The chain has TRBV7-6 and TRBJ1-1, with D hard to call. Germline loops: CDR1 SGHVS, CDR2 FNYEAQ. Trimming stripped 5 bases from V and 6 bases from J, with 13 bases between. CDR3 size: 13 residues. For the CDR3, the DNA is TGTGCCAGCAGCCCCGGGGTCTCGTCTGAAGCTTTCTTT. Protein sequence: CASSPGVSSEAFF.

This clone was seen more than once but under ten times. The chain combines TRBV28 with TRBJ2-7, with a possible D match to TRBD1 (5 bases). Trimming cost V 6 bases and J 2 bases, with 17 bases left between them. This CDR3 has 15 residues. Germline V gene lookup returns CDR1 MDHEN and CDR2 SYDVKM. CDR3 residues: CASSLSRGRAYEQYF. The DNA of the CDR3 is TGTGCCAGCAGCCTTTCGCGAGGCAGGGCCTACGAGCAGTACTTC.

The V call is TRBV18, the J call TRBJ2-1; D may be TRBD2 (5 bases). This CDR3 is built from 16 residues. V was shortened by 9 bases and J by 1 base, with 19 bases between the two germline ends. Germline CDR1 and CDR2: KGHSH and LQKENI. Here the CDR3 DNA reads TGTGCCAGTTCCACCCCCCGAGCGGAATCCTACAATGAGCAGTTCTTC. Its protein is CASSTPRAESYNEQFF.

The chain carries TRBV7-6 and TRBJ2-3; no reliable D call. CDR3 size: 15 residues. Per germline, CDR1 SGHVS and CDR2 FNYEAQ. Trimming took off 5 bases at V and 1 base at J, with 13 bases between the two ends. The CDR3 region is CASSTVRGGTDTQYF. CDR3 nucleotides: TGTGCCAGCAGCACCGTACGCGGAGGCACAGATACGCAGTATTTT.

In nucleotides, the CDR3 is TGTGCCAGCAGCCTTAGGGGCGGGGGGACTGAAGCTTTCTTT. Its translation: CASSLRGGGTEAFF. V usage is TRBV11-2 and J usage is TRBJ1-1; tentative D call: TRBD1 (5 bases). Germline CDR1 and CDR2: SGHAT and FQNNGV. The CDR3 sequence is 14 residues long. V lost 5 bases, J lost 5 bases, and 15 bases lay in between.

The CDR3 nucleotides read TGTGCCAGCAGCTACCGGGACAGGGAGACCCAGTACTTC. Translation: CASSYRDRETQYF. This chain uses TRBV5-6 with TRBJ2-5; TRBD1 matches at 8 bases. The CDR3 contains 13 residues. The junction had 3 bases not matched to a gene; V was cut back by 3 bases and J by 5 bases. Looked up from germline, CDR1 is SGHDT and CDR2 is YYEEEE.